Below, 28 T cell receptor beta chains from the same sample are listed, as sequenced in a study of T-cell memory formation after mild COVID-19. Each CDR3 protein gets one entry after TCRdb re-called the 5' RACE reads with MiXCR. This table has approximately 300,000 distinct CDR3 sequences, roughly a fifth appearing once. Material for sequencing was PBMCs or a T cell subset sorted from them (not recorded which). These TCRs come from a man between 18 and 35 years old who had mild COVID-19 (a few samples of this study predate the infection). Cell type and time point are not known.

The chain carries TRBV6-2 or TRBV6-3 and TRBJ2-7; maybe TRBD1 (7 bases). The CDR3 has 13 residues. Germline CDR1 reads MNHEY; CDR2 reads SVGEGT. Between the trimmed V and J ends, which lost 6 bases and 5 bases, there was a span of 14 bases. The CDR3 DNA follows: TGTGCCAGCAGCGTCAGGGGGGAGGACGAGCAGTACTTC. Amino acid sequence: CASSVRGEDEQYF.

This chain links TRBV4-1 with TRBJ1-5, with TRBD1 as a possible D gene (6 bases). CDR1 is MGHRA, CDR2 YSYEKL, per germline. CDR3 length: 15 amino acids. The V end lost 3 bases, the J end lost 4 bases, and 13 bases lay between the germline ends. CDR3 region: CASSQSGTPNQPQHF. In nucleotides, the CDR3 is TGCGCCAGCAGCCAGTCGGGGACACCTAATCAGCCCCAGCATTTT.

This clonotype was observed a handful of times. CDR3 region: CASSRQGTHQPQHF. The CDR3 DNA is TGTGCCAGCAGTCGTCAGGGAACCCATCAGCCCCAGCATTTT. The chain has TRBV27 and TRBJ1-5; tentative D call: TRBD1 (5 bases). The CDR3 is 14 amino acids. CDR1 is MNHEY and CDR2 is SMNVEV in the germline V gene (reference sequence). The V end lost 5 bases, the J end lost 5 bases, and 13 bases lay between the germline ends.

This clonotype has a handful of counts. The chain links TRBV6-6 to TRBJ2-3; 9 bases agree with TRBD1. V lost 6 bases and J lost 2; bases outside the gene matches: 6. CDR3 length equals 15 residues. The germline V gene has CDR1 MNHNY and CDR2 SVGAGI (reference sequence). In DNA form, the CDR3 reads TGTGCCAGCAGGCCGGGACAGGGCCACACAGATACGCAGTATTTT. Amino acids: CASRPGQGHTDTQYF.

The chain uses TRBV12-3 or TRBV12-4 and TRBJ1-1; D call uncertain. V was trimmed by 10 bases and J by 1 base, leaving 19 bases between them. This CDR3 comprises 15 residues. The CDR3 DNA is TGTGCCACCAAGTATCCGGGAACAGAGAACACTGAAGCTTTCTTT. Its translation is CATKYPGTENTEAFF.

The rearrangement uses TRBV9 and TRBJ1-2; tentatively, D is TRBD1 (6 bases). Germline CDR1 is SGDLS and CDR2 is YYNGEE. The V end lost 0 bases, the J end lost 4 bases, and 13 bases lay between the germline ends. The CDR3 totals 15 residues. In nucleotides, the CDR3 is TGTGCCAGCAGCGTAGGTCAGGGGCGCGTCTATGGCTACACCTTC. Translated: CASSVGQGRVYGYTF.

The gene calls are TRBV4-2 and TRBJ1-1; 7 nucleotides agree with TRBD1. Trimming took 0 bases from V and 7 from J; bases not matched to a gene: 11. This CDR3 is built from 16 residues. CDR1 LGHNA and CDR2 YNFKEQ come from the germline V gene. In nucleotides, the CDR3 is TGTGCCAGCAGCCAAGAGACAGGGCCGAAGAGGGGTGAAGCTTTCTTT. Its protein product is CASSQETGPKRGEAFF.

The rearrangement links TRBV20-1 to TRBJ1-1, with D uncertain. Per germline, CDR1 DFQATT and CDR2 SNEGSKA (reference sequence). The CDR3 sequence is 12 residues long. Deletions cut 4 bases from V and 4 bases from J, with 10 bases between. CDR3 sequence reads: CSANSVGTEAFF. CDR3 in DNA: TGCAGTGCTAATTCGGTCGGCACTGAAGCTTTCTTT.

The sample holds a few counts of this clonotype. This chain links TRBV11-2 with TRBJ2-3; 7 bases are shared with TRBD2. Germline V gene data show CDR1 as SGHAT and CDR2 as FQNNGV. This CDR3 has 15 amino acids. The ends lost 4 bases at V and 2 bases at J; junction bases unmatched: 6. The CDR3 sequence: CASSSGLPSTDTQYF. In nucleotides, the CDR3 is TGTGCCAGCAGCTCGGGACTACCCTCCACAGATACGCAGTATTTT.

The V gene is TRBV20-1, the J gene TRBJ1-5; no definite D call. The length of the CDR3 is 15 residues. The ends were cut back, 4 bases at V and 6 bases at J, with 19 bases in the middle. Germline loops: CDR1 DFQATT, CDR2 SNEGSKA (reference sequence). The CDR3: CSATHSEGWGQPQHF. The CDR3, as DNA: TGCAGTGCTACGCACAGTGAGGGCTGGGGTCAGCCCCAGCATTTT.

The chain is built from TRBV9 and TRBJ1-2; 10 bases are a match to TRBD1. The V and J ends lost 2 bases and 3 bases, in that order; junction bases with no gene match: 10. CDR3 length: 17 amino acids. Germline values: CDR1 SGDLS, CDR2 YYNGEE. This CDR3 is CASSVYRDRGRDYGYTF. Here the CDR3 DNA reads TGTGCCAGCAGCGTTTATCGGGACAGGGGTCGTGACTATGGCTACACCTTC.

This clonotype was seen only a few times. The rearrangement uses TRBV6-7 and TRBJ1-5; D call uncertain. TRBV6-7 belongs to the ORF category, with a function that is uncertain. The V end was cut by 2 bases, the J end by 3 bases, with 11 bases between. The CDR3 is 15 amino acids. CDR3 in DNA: TGTGCCAGCAGTTACGTCTCCGGGGTCAATCAGCCCCAGCATTTT. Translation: CASSYVSGVNQPQHF.

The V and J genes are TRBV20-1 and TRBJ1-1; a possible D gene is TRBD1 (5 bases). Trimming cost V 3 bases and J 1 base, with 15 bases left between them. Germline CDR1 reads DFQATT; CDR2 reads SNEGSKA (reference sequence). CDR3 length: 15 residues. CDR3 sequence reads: CSARTLGGGNTEAFF. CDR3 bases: TGCAGTGCTAGGACCTTGGGGGGAGGGAACACTGAAGCTTTCTTT.

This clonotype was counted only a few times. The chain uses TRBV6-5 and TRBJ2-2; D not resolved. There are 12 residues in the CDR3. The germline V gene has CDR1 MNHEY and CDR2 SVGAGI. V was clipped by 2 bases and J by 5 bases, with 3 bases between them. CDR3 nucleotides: TGTGCCAGCAGTTACATGACCGGGGAGCTGTTTTTT. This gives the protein CASSYMTGELFF.

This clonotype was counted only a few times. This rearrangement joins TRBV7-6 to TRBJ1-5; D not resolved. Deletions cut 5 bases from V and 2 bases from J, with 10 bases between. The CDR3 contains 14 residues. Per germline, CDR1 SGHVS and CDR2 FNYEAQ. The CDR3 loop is CASSAGPGNQPQHF. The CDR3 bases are TGTGCCAGCAGCGCCGGCCCCGGCAATCAGCCCCAGCATTTT. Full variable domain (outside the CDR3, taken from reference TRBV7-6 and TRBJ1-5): GAGVSQSPRYKVTKRGQDVALRCDPISGHVSLYWYRQALGQGPEFLTYFNYEAQQDKSGLPNDRFSAERPEGSISTLTIQRTEQRDSAMYRCASSAGPGNQPQHFGDGTRLSIL.

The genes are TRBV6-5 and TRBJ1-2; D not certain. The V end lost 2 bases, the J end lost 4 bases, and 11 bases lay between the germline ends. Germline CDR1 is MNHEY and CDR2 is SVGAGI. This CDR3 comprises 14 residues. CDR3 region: CASSYDRTLYGYTF. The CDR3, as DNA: TGTGCCAGCAGTTACGATCGGACCCTCTATGGCTACACCTTC.

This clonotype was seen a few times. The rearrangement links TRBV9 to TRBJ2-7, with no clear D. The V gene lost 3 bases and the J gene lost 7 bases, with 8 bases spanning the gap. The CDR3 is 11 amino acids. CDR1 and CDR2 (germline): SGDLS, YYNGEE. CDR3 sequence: CASSGPGEQYF. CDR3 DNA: TGTGCCAGCAGCGGGCCAGGAGAGCAGTACTTC.

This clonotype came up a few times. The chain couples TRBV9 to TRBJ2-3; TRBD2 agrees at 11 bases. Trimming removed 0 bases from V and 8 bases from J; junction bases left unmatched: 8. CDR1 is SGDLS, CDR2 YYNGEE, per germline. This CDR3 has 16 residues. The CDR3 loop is CASSVGLAGPLVTQYF. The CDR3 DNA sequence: TGTGCCAGCAGCGTAGGACTAGCGGGGCCGCTAGTTACGCAGTATTTT.

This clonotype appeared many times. The CDR3 loop is CTSSQDLSARMNTEAFF. The CDR3, as DNA: TGCACCAGCAGCCAAGATCTCTCGGCCAGGATGAACACTGAAGCTTTCTTT. The chain joins TRBV1 to TRBJ1-1. TRBV1 counts as a pseudogene. The CDR3 is made up of 17 amino acids.

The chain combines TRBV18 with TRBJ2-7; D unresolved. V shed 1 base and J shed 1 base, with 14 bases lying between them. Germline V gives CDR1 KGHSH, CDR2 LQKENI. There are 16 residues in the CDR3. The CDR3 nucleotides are TGTGCCAGCTCACCACGCGTGGGTGTGGGTTCCTACGAGCAGTACTTC. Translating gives CASSPRVGVGSYEQYF.

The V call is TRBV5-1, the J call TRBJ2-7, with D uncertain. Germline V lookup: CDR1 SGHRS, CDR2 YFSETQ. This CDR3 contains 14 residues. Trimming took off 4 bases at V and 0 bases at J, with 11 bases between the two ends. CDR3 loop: CASSGKVPSYEQYF. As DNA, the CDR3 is TGCGCCAGCAGCGGGAAGGTCCCCTCCTACGAGCAGTACTTC.

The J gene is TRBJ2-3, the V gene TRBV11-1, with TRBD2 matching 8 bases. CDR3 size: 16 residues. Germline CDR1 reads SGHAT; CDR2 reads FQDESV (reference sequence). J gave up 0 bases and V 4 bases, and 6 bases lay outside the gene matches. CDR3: CASSSLAGTSTDTQYF. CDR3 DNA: TGTGCCAGCAGCTCTTTAGCGGGGACAAGCACAGATACGCAGTATTTT.

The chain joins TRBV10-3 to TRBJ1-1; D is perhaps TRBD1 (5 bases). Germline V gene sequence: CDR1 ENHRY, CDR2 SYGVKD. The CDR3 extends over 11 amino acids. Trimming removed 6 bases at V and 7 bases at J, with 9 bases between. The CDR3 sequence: CAISGDGEAFF. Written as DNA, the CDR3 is TGTGCCATCAGCGGGGACGGTGAAGCTTTCTTT.

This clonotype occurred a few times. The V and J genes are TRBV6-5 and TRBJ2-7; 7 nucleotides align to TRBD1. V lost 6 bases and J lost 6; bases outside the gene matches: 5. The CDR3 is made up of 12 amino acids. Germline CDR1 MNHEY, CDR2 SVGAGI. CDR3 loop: CASSGQAGEQYF. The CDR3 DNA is TGTGCCAGCAGCGGACAGGCTGGCGAGCAGTACTTC.

CDR3 DNA: TGTGCCAGCAGCTTCCCATGGGAGACCCAGTACTTC. It yields the protein CASSFPWETQYF. The chain couples TRBV7-9 to TRBJ2-5, with D unclear. Germline V lookup: CDR1 SEHNR, CDR2 FQNEAQ (reference sequence). V lost 3 bases to trimming and J lost 5 bases, with 7 bases between them. The CDR3 contains 12 residues.

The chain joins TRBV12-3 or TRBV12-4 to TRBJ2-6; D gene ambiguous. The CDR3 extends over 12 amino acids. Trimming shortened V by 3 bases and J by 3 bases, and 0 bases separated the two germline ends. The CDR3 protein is CASSFGANVLTF. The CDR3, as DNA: TGTGCCAGCAGTTTTGGGGCCAACGTCCTGACTTTC.

The CDR3 DNA reads as TGTGCCAGCAGTTTACTGGGGGCGGGGGGGCGCGCAGATACGCAGTATTTT. It yields the protein CASSLLGAGGRADTQYF. The V call is TRBV27, the J call TRBJ2-3; TRBD2 matches at 9 bases. Germline V CDR1 and CDR2: MNHEY, SMNVEV (reference sequence). The J segment lost 4 bases and the V segment lost 2 bases, leaving 10 bases of the junction unmatched. This CDR3 has 17 residues.

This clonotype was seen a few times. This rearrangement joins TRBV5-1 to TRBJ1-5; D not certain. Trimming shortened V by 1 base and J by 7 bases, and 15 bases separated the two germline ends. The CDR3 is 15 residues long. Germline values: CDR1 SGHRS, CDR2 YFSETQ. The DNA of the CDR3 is TGCGCCAGCAGCTTGTCGTCCGGGGTATCGCAGCCCCAGCATTTT. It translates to CASSLSSGVSQPQHF.